Presented here are 21 T cell receptor beta chains from one specimen sequenced in a study of blood T cell repertoires in COVID-19. Method: immunoSEQ multiplex PCR; TCRdb's copy keeps in-frame clones and lacks some. The sample shows some 250,000 clones, 80% to 90% of them seen only once. The sequencing input was peripheral blood. Source of these receptors: a man aged 25 to 40 with active or convalescent COVID-19.

This CDR3 reads CASSPLAGGRKDTQYF. The CDR3 DNA follows: TGCGCCAGCAGCCCCTTGGCGGGGGGGCGGAAAGATACGCAGTATTTT. The V gene is TRBV5-1, the J gene TRBJ2-3, with TRBD2 identical over 9 bases. V was clipped by 4 bases and J by 5 bases; unmatched bases: 11. Germline loops: CDR1 SGHRS, CDR2 YFSETQ. The CDR3 spans 16 residues.

The chain is built from TRBV9 and TRBJ2-7; a possible D gene is TRBD2 (6 bases). The V gene lost 0 bases and the J gene lost 7 bases, with 14 bases spanning the gap. Germline CDR1 reads SGDLS; CDR2 reads YYNGEE. This CDR3 has 14 residues. CDR3 DNA sequence: TGTGCCAGCAGCGTAGCGGGCCGGGACTTGGAGCAGTACTTC. Its translation: CASSVAGRDLEQYF.

Only a few counts were recorded for this clone. The rearrangement joins TRBV7-7 to TRBJ2-5; 8 nucleotides match TRBD2. Germline CDR1 is SSHAT and CDR2 is FNYEAQ (reference sequence). The V gene end was trimmed by 1 base and the J gene end by 2 bases; junction bases not matched to a gene: 3. CDR3 length: 15 residues. This chain's CDR3 is CASSLVTSGQETQYF. The CDR3 bases are TGTGCCAGCAGCTTAGTAACTAGCGGACAAGAGACCCAGTACTTC.

On this clone itself: One end of the junction is discordant with germline, which a read error may explain. The chain uses TRBV9 and TRBJ2-7; D might be TRBD1 (6 bases). This CDR3 has 17 residues. Germline CDR1 and CDR2: SGDLS and YYNGEE. CDR3 coding DNA: TGTGCCAGCAGCCGCGTGAGGGACCCACTGAGGGGGTACGAGCAATACTTC. Translating gives CASSRVRDPLRGYEQYF.

V gene TRBV18 combines with J gene TRBJ2-7; D remains unclear. Between the trimmed V and J ends, which lost 2 bases and 2 bases, there was a span of 7 bases. Germline V CDR1 and CDR2: KGHSH, LQKENI. The CDR3 sequence is 13 residues long. CDR3 sequence reads: CASSPSLTYEQYF. The CDR3 bases are TGTGCCAGCTCACCATCTCTAACCTACGAGCAGTACTTC.

This clone was counted only a few times. The V gene is TRBV5-6, the J gene TRBJ1-6, with D maybe TRBD1 (5 bases). Trimming cost V 0 bases and J 10 bases, with 17 bases left between them. Germline loops: CDR1 SGHDT, CDR2 YYEEEE. The CDR3 is 16 residues long. The CDR3 DNA is TGTGCCAGCAGCTTGGGATTTGGGCAGGGCCGATCACCCCTCCACTTT. As protein: CASSLGFGQGRSPLHF.

The chain couples TRBV19 to TRBJ1-5, with D possibly matching TRBD1 (5 bases). The CDR3 consists of 15 residues. CDR1 LNHDA and CDR2 SQIVND come from the germline V gene (reference sequence). V was trimmed by 2 bases and J by 7 bases, leaving 15 bases between them. This CDR3 reads CASSISGSGKQPQHF. In DNA, the CDR3 is TGTGCCAGTAGTATAAGCGGGTCAGGGAAGCAGCCCCAGCATTTT.

The gene calls are TRBV6-5 and TRBJ1-2, with D possibly matching TRBD1 (6 bases). V was pared by 6 bases and J by 6 bases, with 20 bases between. The CDR3 extends over 15 amino acids. Germline V gives CDR1 MNHEY, CDR2 SVGAGI. This CDR3 reads CASRIEVMGAHGYTF. CDR3 nucleotide sequence: TGTGCCAGCAGGATTGAAGTCATGGGGGCGCATGGCTACACCTTC.

CDR3 DNA: TGCACCAGCAGCCTTCTATGGACAGCGAAGGACTATGGCTACACCTTC. It is translated as CTSSLLWTAKDYGYTF. The J gene is TRBJ1-2, the V gene TRBV1; TRBD1 was called by the table and not checked on the DNA. TRBV1 is an annotated pseudogene. The CDR3 has 16 residues.

The chain has TRBV27 and TRBJ1-2; TRBD1 might be the D (6 bases). CDR1 is MNHEY, CDR2 SMNVEV, per germline (reference sequence). V was cut by 5 bases and J by 2 bases, with 18 bases left in between. The CDR3 has 16 amino acids. The CDR3 region is CASSPSVGDTNYGYTF. Written as DNA, the CDR3 is TGTGCCAGCAGTCCCTCCGTGGGGGACACAAACTATGGCTACACCTTC.

This clone was detected only once. The rearrangement uses TRBV6-5 and TRBJ1-1; no firm D call. Trimming took 8 bases from V and 3 from J, leaving 19 bases between them. CDR1 is MNHEY and CDR2 is SVGAGI in the germline V gene. The CDR3 covers 15 residues. The CDR3 DNA is TGTGCCAGCGGAGTCTTGGGAGGTTTGGACACTGAAGCTTTCTTT. Protein: CASGVLGGLDTEAFF.

In this sample, this clone is medium-sized. The rearrangement joins TRBV5-1 to TRBJ2-7; D remains unclear. Between the trimmed V and J ends, which lost 2 bases and 0 bases, there was a span of 15 bases. Germline V CDR1 and CDR2: SGHRS, YFSETQ. The length of the CDR3 is 16 residues. The CDR3 is CASSFDGDHLSYEQYF. DNA for the CDR3: TGCGCCAGCAGCTTTGATGGAGACCACCTCTCCTACGAGCAGTACTTC.

This rearrangement joins TRBV5-1 to TRBJ1-6; no reliable D call. Looked up from germline, CDR1 is SGHRS and CDR2 is YFSETQ. V lost 0 bases and J 7 bases, leaving 11 bases between the germline ends. CDR3 length: 15 residues. The chain's CDR3 is CASSLDPGENSPLHF. The CDR3 DNA follows: TGCGCCAGCAGCTTGGATCCCGGAGAAAATTCACCCCTCCACTTT.

The chain recombines TRBV12-5 with TRBJ2-5; 8 nucleotides align to TRBD2. Germline trimming cut 0 bases from V and 2 bases from J; bases unmatched to any gene: 8. Germline V gene sequence: CDR1 LGHNT, CDR2 FRNRAP. This CDR3 region has 17 residues. CDR3: CASGLVPTSAQQETQYF. Written as DNA, the CDR3 is TGTGCTAGTGGTTTGGTACCGACTAGCGCCCAGCAAGAGACCCAGTACTTC.

The rearrangement links TRBV7-6 to TRBJ1-2; tentatively, D is TRBD1 (5 bases). The V and J ends lost 5 bases and 4 bases respectively, with 17 bases between them. CDR1 is SGHVS and CDR2 is FNYEAQ in the germline V gene. This CDR3 has 15 residues. The CDR3 region has the DNA TGTGCCAGCAGCCCTCTCGGGGAGGGGATCTATGGCTACACCTTC. Protein: CASSPLGEGIYGYTF.

This clone appeared once. V gene TRBV11-3 combines with J gene TRBJ2-3, with D unresolved. The CDR3 loop spans 15 amino acids. The V end lost 5 bases, the J end lost 1 base, and 13 bases lay between the germline ends. CDR1 is SGHNT and CDR2 is YENEEA in the germline V gene. The CDR3: CASSPGRLGTDTQYF. The CDR3 DNA reads as TGTGCCAGCAGCCCTGGGCGTCTGGGCACAGATACGCAGTATTTT.

This clone was seen more than once but under ten times. The chain couples TRBV4-2 to TRBJ2-1; weak D call: TRBD2 (6 bases). CDR3 length equals 13 residues. Germline values: CDR1 LGHNA, CDR2 YNFKEQ. Trimming cost V 0 bases and J 12 bases, with 12 bases left between them. CDR3 loop: CASSQDAGFGQFF. CDR3 bases: TGTGCCAGCAGCCAAGATGCGGGGTTCGGGCAGTTCTTC.

This clone is a singleton in its sample. The V gene is TRBV24-1, the J gene TRBJ2-2; no definite D call. The CDR3 loop spans 15 amino acids. Trimming left V 4 bases short and J 4 bases short, with 12 bases between. Germline V gene data show CDR1 as KGHDR and CDR2 as SFDVKD. CDR3 sequence reads: CATSDPAFRTGELFF. The CDR3 DNA reads as TGTGCCACCAGTGACCCCGCGTTTCGCACCGGGGAGCTGTTTTTT.

This clone was picked up a small number of times. The chain recombines TRBV7-2 with TRBJ1-1, with 8 bases matching TRBD1. Germline V gene lookup returns CDR1 SGHTA and CDR2 FQGNSA. J lost 7 bases, V lost 4 bases, and 17 bases had no gene match. The CDR3 consists of 17 residues. The CDR3: CASSSRTGQPRRGEAFF. CDR3 sequence (DNA): TGTGCCAGCAGCTCCAGGACAGGGCAACCCCGACGGGGTGAAGCTTTCTTT.

The chain joins TRBV10-2 to TRBJ1-1, with D tentatively TRBD1 (5 bases). V was cut by 7 bases and J by 1 base, with 13 bases left in between. The CDR3 is made up of 14 amino acids. CDR1 and CDR2 (germline): WSHSY, SAAADI. The CDR3 sequence: CASTALQENTEAFF. The CDR3 coding sequence is TGCGCCAGCACCGCACTACAGGAGAACACTGAAGCTTTCTTT.

This sequence joins TRBV19 and TRBJ1-2; 7 bases match TRBD1. Germline loops: CDR1 LNHDA, CDR2 SQIVND (reference sequence). The CDR3 is 15 amino acids. Trimming at V came to 1 base and at J to 2 bases, leaving 4 bases not matched to a gene. The CDR3: CASSIVGTDNYGYTF. The CDR3 nucleotides are TGTGCCAGTAGTATAGTTGGGACAGACAACTATGGCTACACCTTC.